This TCR beta chain was sequenced in a study of blood T cell repertoires in COVID-19. Study-wide background: PBMCs, B-cell-depleted T cells, or T cells were the source of the cDNA or gDNA that made up the material.

Assay used: immunoSEQ multiplex PCR; TCRdb lists only in-frame clones, some missing. The data hold a few hundred thousand clones, with around 92% observed a single time. The CDR3 extends over 16 amino acids. Germline CDR1 reads SGDLS; CDR2 reads YYNGEE. Trimming shortened V by 4 bases and J by 0 bases, and 11 bases separated the two germline ends. Sequenced sample: PBMCs or T cells enriched from blood (not recorded which). The TCR sequence derives from a woman aged 25 to 45 who had recovered from COVID-19. V and J are TRBV9 and TRBJ1-6; D gene ambiguous. CDR3 loop: CASSLTPFSYNSPLHF. Here the CDR3 DNA reads TGTGCCAGCAGCTTGACACCATTCTCCTATAATTCACCCCTCCACTTT.